This record covers a single TCR beta chain. Its antigen remains unknown. These data are taken from a study of chemoradiotherapy in HPV16-positive cancers. As for the study in general: Candidate HPV-specific T-cell clones and common TCR motifs came from functional assays in two HPV16-positive patients.

Study results and caveats: Only a couple of HPV16-positive patients supplied the functional HPV-specificity definition. Non-HPV-specific T cells did not expand in tumors during treatment, whereas candidate HPV-specific clones and E7-related motifs did. In HPV16-positive patients, HPV-responsive T-cell expansion tracked better recurrence-free survival.

TCRdb's table, derived via immunoSEQ multiplex PCR, lists solely in-frame clones and lacks some. The sample includes some 17,000 clones, roughly 70% seen only once; the top ten take roughly 8%. The V gene end was trimmed by 6 bases and the J gene end by 0 bases; junction bases not matched to a gene: 8. The germline gives CDR1 MNHEY, CDR2 SMNVEV (reference sequence). This CDR3 is 16 amino acids long. The V gene is TRBV27, the J gene TRBJ1-5; TRBD1 aligns across 7 bases. The receptor was derived from a human donor with HPV-associated anogenital cancer. The specimen was tumor tissue, collected from a patient who underwent chemoradiotherapy. The CDR3 sequence is CASRKSQGNSNQPQHF. The CDR3 DNA reads TGTGCCAGCAGGAAGTCACAGGGGAATAGCAATCAGCCCCAGCATTTT.